These 27 T cell receptor beta chains were sequenced from one sample in a study of cytomegalovirus exposure and HLA in healthy donors. The PCR used 60 Vbeta and 13 Jbeta primers. TCRdb's table, derived via immunoSEQ multiplex PCR, lists solely in-frame clones and lacks some. Among 84,000 or so clones listed, roughly 80% were seen once. The specimen was PBMCs. The source is a man under 40 in good health and CMV-seronegative.

This clone was observed a few times. The V and J genes are TRBV6-6 and TRBJ1-5; no reliable D call. V was pared by 8 bases and J by 5 bases, with 16 bases between. Looked up from germline, CDR1 is MNHNY and CDR2 is SVGAGI (reference sequence). The CDR3 has 14 residues. The CDR3 sequence: CASVKGDSHQPQHF. CDR3 bases: TGTGCCAGCGTTAAGGGAGACTCTCATCAGCCCCAGCATTTT.

This sequence joins TRBV27 and TRBJ2-2; D remains unclear. Deletions cut 5 bases from V and 3 bases from J, with 4 bases between. Germline CDR1 and CDR2: MNHEY and SMNVEV (reference sequence). The CDR3 has 12 residues. The CDR3 sequence: CASSPDTGELFF. The CDR3 bases are TGTGCCAGCAGTCCAGACACCGGGGAGCTGTTTTTT.

The chain joins TRBV5-4 to TRBJ1-1, with 7 bases fitting TRBD1. V lost 4 bases to trimming and J lost 6 bases; unmatched junction nucleotides: 9. The CDR3 is 14 residues long. Germline V CDR1 and CDR2: SGHNT, YYREEE (reference sequence). The CDR3 DNA reads as TGTGCCAGCAGCCACCCATCTACAGGGGCTGAAGCTTTCTTT. Translating it yields CASSHPSTGAEAFF.

The chain joins TRBV19 to TRBJ1-6, with D tentatively TRBD1 (5 bases). There are 13 residues in the CDR3. CDR1 and CDR2 from the germline V gene are LNHDA and SQIVND (reference sequence). V gave up 5 bases and J gave up 8 bases, with 10 bases separating them. The CDR3 spells CASSLLQDSPLHF. The CDR3 coding sequence is TGTGCCAGTAGTCTTCTACAGGATTCACCCCTCCACTTT.

The chain carries TRBV5-6 and TRBJ2-7; D unclear. CDR3 length equals 14 residues. Trimming removed 0 bases at V and 5 bases at J, with 12 bases between. CDR1 is SGHDT and CDR2 is YYEEEE in the germline V gene. CDR3 in amino acids: CASSLGQPAHEQYF. The CDR3 bases are TGTGCCAGCAGCTTGGGACAACCGGCCCACGAGCAGTACTTC.

This chain uses TRBV14 with TRBJ1-1; D is unresolved. Trimming removed 3 bases at V and 1 base at J, with 18 bases between. The germline V gene encodes CDR1 SGHDN and CDR2 FVKESK. The CDR3 runs to 17 residues. CDR3 sequence reads: CASSHGGSNWANTEAFF. The DNA of the CDR3 is TGTGCCAGCAGCCACGGAGGGTCGAATTGGGCGAACACTGAAGCTTTCTTT.

J is TRBJ1-6 and V is TRBV27; D call uncertain. This CDR3 has 12 amino acids. V was pared by 5 bases and J by 14 bases, with 13 bases between. Germline V gene sequence: CDR1 MNHEY, CDR2 SMNVEV (reference sequence). DNA for the CDR3: TGTGCCAGCAGTCCACTTAGACAAGCCCTCCACTTT. This translates into CASSPLRQALHF.

Ten or more counts support this clone. The rearrangement links TRBV5-1 to TRBJ1-4, with D possibly TRBD1 on 5 matching bases. Germline V CDR1 and CDR2: SGHRS, YFSETQ. Trimming stripped 0 bases from V and 3 bases from J, with 12 bases between. CDR3 length: 16 residues. CDR3 coding DNA: TGCGCCAGCAGCTTGGAGGGCGGGGCAGCTAATGAAAAACTGTTTTTT. It codes for CASSLEGGAANEKLFF.

The chain is built from TRBV15 and TRBJ2-1; 9 nucleotides agree with TRBD2. V was pared by 2 bases and J by 3 bases, with 11 bases of the junction left unmatched. In germline, CDR1 is LNHNV, CDR2 YYDKDF (reference sequence). CDR3 length: 18 residues. The CDR3, as DNA: TGTGCCACCAGCAGACTTAAAACAGCGGGGGGATACTACAATGAGCAGTTCTTC. This gives the protein CATSRLKTAGGYYNEQFF.

The V gene is TRBV30, the J gene TRBJ2-7, with D possibly being TRBD1 (6 bases). CDR1 is GTSNPN, CDR2 SVGIG, per germline (reference sequence). V was cut by 4 bases and J by 5 bases, with 15 bases left in between. The CDR3 loop spans 13 amino acids. For the CDR3, the DNA is TGTGCCTGGACCGGCACAGGGTCCCACGAGCAGTACTTC. Its translation is CAWTGTGSHEQYF.

The chain has TRBV7-9 and TRBJ2-3; 7 nucleotides align to TRBD2. V shed 3 bases, J shed 0 bases, and the junction held 3 bases outside the gene matches. Germline V gene lookup returns CDR1 SEHNR and CDR2 FQNEAQ (reference sequence). This CDR3 is 15 amino acids long. CDR3: CASSFGLVSTDTQYF. The CDR3 bases are TGTGCCAGCAGCTTCGGACTAGTTAGCACAGATACGCAGTATTTT.

The genes are TRBV7-6 and TRBJ1-6; possible D gene TRBD1, 5 bases. Germline CDR1 SGHVS, CDR2 FNYEAQ. Trimming left V 5 bases short and J 0 bases short, with 23 bases between. The CDR3 length is 20 residues. The CDR3 here is CASSLQAGAAISSYNSPLHF. As DNA, the CDR3 is TGTGCCAGCAGCCTACAAGCTGGGGCCGCTATTAGCTCCTATAATTCACCCCTCCACTTT.

J is TRBJ2-7 and V is TRBV27, with a possible D match to TRBD2 (5 bases). The CDR3 is 15 amino acids. Trimming shortened V by 3 bases and J by 1 base, and 13 bases separated the two germline ends. The germline CDR1 and CDR2 sequences are MNHEY and SMNVEV (reference sequence). The CDR3 loop is CASSFWETLSYEQYF. CDR3 nucleotides: TGTGCCAGCAGTTTCTGGGAGACCCTATCCTACGAGCAGTACTTC.

The chain joins TRBV30 to TRBJ1-3; D gene ambiguous. V was shortened by 0 bases and J by 4 bases, with 10 bases between the two germline ends. CDR1 and CDR2 (germline): GTSNPN, SVGIG (reference sequence). The CDR3 is 14 amino acids. CDR3 in amino acids: CAWSVQSAGNTIYF. The CDR3 DNA is TGTGCCTGGAGTGTACAGTCTGCCGGAAACACCATATATTTT.

This chain uses TRBV11-2 with TRBJ1-5; unclear D gene. From germline, CDR1 is SGHAT and CDR2 FQNNGV. The V end was cut by 6 bases, the J end by 0 bases, with 15 bases between. The CDR3 has 16 residues. CDR3 bases: TGTGCCAGCAGTTCGTCCGGGAGAGGTAGCAATCAGCCCCAGCATTTT. It codes for CASSSSGRGSNQPQHF.

V usage is TRBV4-3 and J usage is TRBJ2-2; tentatively, D is TRBD1 (5 bases). Germline CDR1 reads LGHNA; CDR2 reads YSLEER. The CDR3 length is 16 residues. The V end lost 0 bases, the J end lost 7 bases, and 15 bases lay between the germline ends. The CDR3 sequence: CASSQDLRVIIGELFF. CDR3 coding DNA: TGCGCCAGCAGCCAAGATCTCAGGGTGATTATCGGGGAGCTGTTTTTT.

A few counts support this clone. This chain joins TRBV11-2 and TRBJ2-1, with 12 bases that match TRBD1. The V and J ends lost 6 bases and 0 bases, in that order; junction bases with no gene match: 12. This CDR3 region has 19 residues. Germline V gives CDR1 SGHAT, CDR2 FQNNGV. CDR3 nucleotide sequence: TGTGCCAGCAGGTACCGAATGGGACAGGGGGCCAGCTCCTACAATGAGCAGTTCTTC. As protein: CASRYRMGQGASSYNEQFF.

This chain uses TRBV28 with TRBJ1-2; TRBD1 is a possible D gene (5 bases). CDR3 length: 15 amino acids. Germline V gives CDR1 MDHEN, CDR2 SYDVKM. Trimming took off 2 bases at V and 1 base at J, with 11 bases between the two ends. The CDR3 coding sequence is TGTGCCAGCAGTTTAGGGGCAGGCGTTAACTATGGCTACACCTTC. Its protein product is CASSLGAGVNYGYTF.

The sample holds one count of this clone. The V and J genes are TRBV6-1 and TRBJ1-1, with a weak D call TRBD1 (6 bases). This CDR3 spans 15 amino acids. CDR1 is MNHNS and CDR2 is SASEGT in the germline V gene. The ends were cut back, 7 bases at V and 1 base at J, with 16 bases in the middle. CDR3 nucleotide sequence: TGTGCCAGCACCCGCCAAACAGGGTCGAACACTGAAGCTTTCTTT. Encoded protein: CASTRQTGSNTEAFF.

The rearrangement links TRBV18 to TRBJ2-7; 7 nucleotides match TRBD1. The CDR3 runs 14 residues. The trim removed 3 bases at V and 4 bases at J, leaving 6 bases unmatched. Germline CDR1 reads KGHSH; CDR2 reads LQKENI. The CDR3: CASSPGTDTYEQYF. The DNA for the CDR3 is TGTGCCAGCTCACCGGGGACAGATACTTACGAGCAGTACTTC.

The chain recombines TRBV6-5 with TRBJ2-7; 8 nucleotides agree with TRBD1. The V gene's germline CDR1 is MNHEY and CDR2 SVGAGI. V lost 2 bases to trimming and J lost 1 base; unmatched junction nucleotides: 7. The CDR3 is 16 residues long. CDR3 loop: CASSYRTGRGSYEQYF. The CDR3 DNA reads TGTGCCAGCAGTTACCGGACAGGGCGAGGATCCTACGAGCAGTACTTC.

V is TRBV5-4 and J is TRBJ1-4; 8 bases agree with TRBD1. The CDR3 length is 16 residues. Losses at the gene ends were 3 bases for V and 7 bases for J; bases not matched to a gene: 11. The germline V gene has CDR1 SGHNT and CDR2 YYREEE (reference sequence). CDR3 in amino acids: CASSSRRQGNAEKLFF. The CDR3 DNA reads as TGTGCCAGCAGCTCGCGAAGACAGGGGAACGCTGAAAAACTGTTTTTT.

V is TRBV5-1 and J is TRBJ1-2; 7 bases line up with TRBD1. Germline V CDR1 and CDR2: SGHRS, YFSETQ. CDR3 length equals 13 residues. With V trimmed by 0 bases and J by 8 bases, 4 bases remained unmatched. The CDR3 here is CASSLGQGGGYTF. CDR3 bases: TGCGCCAGCAGCTTGGGGCAGGGGGGCGGCTACACCTTC.

V and J are TRBV21-1 and TRBJ2-7; no check of the table's D call, TRBD2, against the DNA was made. TRBV21-1 is reported as a pseudogene. The CDR3 is made up of 14 amino acids. CDR3 region: CASREGGGDNEQYF. The DNA for the CDR3 is TGTGCCAGCAGGGAAGGCGGGGGTGACAACGAGCAGTACTTC.

This CDR3 reads CASSFSGEWTGSNTEAFF. Written as DNA, the CDR3 is TGTGCCAGCAGTTTTTCGGGGGAATGGACAGGGTCAAACACTGAAGCTTTCTTT. This chain joins TRBV28 and TRBJ1-1; 8 bases align to TRBD1. This CDR3 region has 18 residues. The junction had 14 bases not matched to a gene; V was cut back by 3 bases and J by 2 bases. Per germline, CDR1 MDHEN and CDR2 SYDVKM.

This chain uses TRBV29-1 with TRBJ1-2; D may be TRBD1 (5 bases). Germline loops: CDR1 SQVTM, CDR2 ANQGSEA. CDR3 length: 11 amino acids. This CDR3 reads CRGEAPDGYTF. CDR3 DNA: TGCAGGGGGGAGGCTCCGGACGGCTACACCTTC.

This sequence joins TRBV6-1 and TRBJ1-3; D call uncertain. Germline loops: CDR1 MNHNS, CDR2 SASEGT. The CDR3 is 15 residues long. Trimming removed 1 base at V and 0 bases at J, with 7 bases between. The DNA for the CDR3 is TGTGCCAGCAGTGAAGATACCGGCTCTGGAAACACCATATATTTT. This translates into CASSEDTGSGNTIYF.